The next 14 T cell receptor beta chains were all read from a single sample in a study of human T cells and chemical hapten exposure. TCRdb used MiXCR to reprocess the RACE reads, holding one entry per CDR3 protein. This table has approximately 85,000 distinct CDR3 sequences, 10% appearing once. Stated time point: patch test 2, 6 weeks after DPC sensitization. Treatment described: therapeutic diphenylcyclopropenone sensitization with weekly scalp DPC. The material sequenced was whole blood, taken in connection with sensitization to the hapten diphenylcyclopropenone (DPC). The receptors derive from a woman in her twenties or thirties with alopecia areata. Some clones in this sample may be carry-over from other donors' samples.

This clonotype was seen at least ten times. The chain employs TRBV10-2 and TRBJ2-3, with TRBD2 as a possible D gene (6 bases). V lost 7 bases to trimming and J lost 5 bases, with 16 bases between them. Germline V gives CDR1 WSHSY, CDR2 SAAADI. The CDR3 runs 14 residues. This CDR3 is CASTLLRGGDTQYF. The CDR3 DNA follows: TGCGCCAGCACTCTCCTGCGGGGAGGAGATACGCAGTATTTT.

There are many counts of this clonotype. The V and J genes are TRBV4-2 and TRBJ1-1; D ambiguous. The V and J ends lost 3 bases and 5 bases respectively, with 16 bases between them. CDR1 is LGHNA and CDR2 is YNFKEQ in the germline V gene. The CDR3 covers 15 residues. The CDR3 sequence is CASSHPQRGETEAFF. CDR3 nucleotide sequence: TGTGCCAGCAGCCACCCACAGCGCGGGGAGACTGAAGCTTTCTTT.

The chain employs TRBV2 and TRBJ2-7, with TRBD1 matching over 9 bases. The CDR3 is made up of 14 amino acids. V gave up 4 bases and J gave up 2 bases; unmatched junction bases: 3. The germline gives CDR1 SNHLY, CDR2 FYNNEI. Written as DNA, the CDR3 is TGTGCCAGCAGTGTGAGACAGGGGGCCTACGAGCAGTACTTC. It specifies CASSVRQGAYEQYF.

This clonotype was detected many times. V usage is TRBV7-8 and J usage is TRBJ2-1; 10 bases are a match to TRBD2. Germline V gives CDR1 SGHVS, CDR2 FQNEAQ. V lost 5 bases and J lost 4; bases outside the gene matches: 5. The CDR3 covers 15 residues. In DNA form, the CDR3 reads TGTGCCAGCAGCCCGCTAGCGGGGGCTTACAATGAGCAGTTCTTC. It specifies CASSPLAGAYNEQFF.

V is TRBV20-1 and J is TRBJ1-1, with D possibly matching TRBD1 (5 bases). V was trimmed by 6 bases and J by 0 bases, leaving 11 bases between them. CDR1 and CDR2 (germline): DFQATT, SNEGSKA (reference sequence). The CDR3 extends over 13 amino acids. DNA for the CDR3: TGCAGTGCGGGACGACATATGAACACTGAAGCTTTCTTT. This translates into CSAGRHMNTEAFF.

The gene calls are TRBV4-2 and TRBJ2-1; D may be TRBD2 (6 bases). This CDR3 is 17 amino acids long. Germline V gene data show CDR1 as LGHNA and CDR2 as YNFKEQ. V was cut by 4 bases and J by 0 bases, with 16 bases left in between. The CDR3 region has the DNA TGTGCCAGCAGCCTTCTGACGTGGGGGGTCTCCTACAATGAGCAGTTCTTC. Its translation: CASSLLTWGVSYNEQFF.

This clonotype has ten or more counts. This chain links TRBV29-1 with TRBJ1-1; unclear D gene. The germline V gene encodes CDR1 SQVTM and CDR2 ANQGSEA. The CDR3 loop spans 11 amino acids. Trimming cost V 2 bases and J 8 bases, with 9 bases left between them. For the CDR3, the DNA is TGCAGCGTTGAACGTAACAGAGAAGCTTTCTTT. Its protein is CSVERNREAFF.

This clonotype has just a few counts. The chain combines TRBV15 with TRBJ1-2; D is unresolved. Trimming took 0 bases from V and 2 from J, leaving 7 bases between them. This CDR3 comprises 14 residues. Germline values: CDR1 LNHNV, CDR2 YYDKDF (reference sequence). CDR3 sequence reads: CATSRDLGNYGYTF. CDR3 bases: TGTGCCACCAGCAGAGATTTAGGGAACTATGGCTACACCTTC.

The V call is TRBV3-1, the J call TRBJ2-5; 7 bases align to TRBD2. J was trimmed by 5 bases and V by 0 bases; bases with no gene match: 9. The germline V gene encodes CDR1 LGHDT and CDR2 YNNKEL (reference sequence). This CDR3 spans 16 amino acids. The CDR3 coding sequence is TGTGCCAGCAGCCAAGATTCCGCGGGCGGGAGTGAGACCCAGTACTTC. Translating it yields CASSQDSAGGSETQYF.

This clonotype was seen ten or more times. The chain carries TRBV10-2 and TRBJ1-5, with 7 positions matching TRBD1. Germline loops: CDR1 WSHSY, CDR2 SAAADI. Losses at the gene ends were 1 base for V and 5 bases for J; bases not matched to a gene: 11. There are 17 residues in the CDR3. The CDR3 coding sequence is TGCGCCAGCAGTGAGTGGCAGGGACAGAAGGGTGATCAGCCCCAGCATTTT. It encodes CASSEWQGQKGDQPQHF.

This clonotype was found many times. V is TRBV5-1 and J is TRBJ2-3; 10 bases are shared with TRBD2. From germline, CDR1 is SGHRS and CDR2 YFSETQ. With V trimmed by 4 bases and J by 6 bases, 8 bases remained unmatched. The CDR3 is 15 amino acids. The CDR3 reads CASSGASGRSDTQYF. The CDR3 nucleotides are TGCGCCAGCAGCGGGGCTAGCGGGAGATCGGATACGCAGTATTTT.

The rearrangement joins TRBV12-3 or TRBV12-4 to TRBJ1-5, with D possibly matching TRBD1 (6 bases). V lost 6 bases and J 11 bases, leaving 20 bases between the germline ends. The CDR3 runs to 14 residues. The CDR3 here is CASRSSTGPGAQHF. Here the CDR3 DNA reads TGTGCCAGCAGATCGTCGACAGGTCCTGGGGCCCAGCATTTT.

This clonotype turned up a few times. The chain employs TRBV25-1 and TRBJ2-7; D remains unclear. Trimming cost V 5 bases and J 2 bases, with 10 bases left between them. Germline CDR1 is MGHDK and CDR2 is SYGVNS. This CDR3 is built from 13 residues. CDR3 in amino acids: CASSREDAYEQYF. As DNA, the CDR3 is TGTGCCAGCAGTAGGGAAGACGCCTACGAGCAGTACTTC.

This clonotype has just a few counts. The V and J genes are TRBV6-1 and TRBJ1-1, with 7 bases that match TRBD1. Germline V gives CDR1 MNHNS, CDR2 SASEGT. This CDR3 region has 17 residues. V lost 2 bases to trimming and J lost 5 bases; unmatched junction nucleotides: 14. The CDR3 nucleotides are TGTGCCAGCAGTGAATTAGGATCACCACAGGGGAGGACTGAAGCTTTCTTT. Translated: CASSELGSPQGRTEAFF.